This T cell receptor beta chain was identified in a study of T cells in localized non-small cell lung cancer. There are 15 residues in the CDR3. V lost 6 bases, J lost 2 bases, and 15 bases lay in between. The germline V gene encodes CDR1 SNHLY and CDR2 FYNNEI. General observations from the study: Detection in adjacent lung was observed for a median roughly 57 of the top 100 tumor clones.

Libraries were prepared by immunoSEQ multiplex PCR; TCRdb keeps only in-frame clonotypes and omits some of them. This sample carries 100,000 to 150,000 clones, 89% of them seen once, and the ten largest clones take approximately 1.5%. This clone has just one count. Its antigen is not identified. The chain recombines TRBV2 with TRBJ2-3; possibly TRBD1 for D (6 bases). The TCR originated in a female donor over 55 with stage I lung adenocarcinoma. Sequencing used peripheral blood, obtained before any cancer treatment. CDR3: CASSGSQGITDTQYF. CDR3 in DNA: TGTGCCAGCAGCGGGTCACAGGGAATCACAGATACGCAGTATTTT. Full variable domain (outside the CDR3, taken from reference TRBV2 and TRBJ2-3): EPEVTQTPSHQVTQMGQEVILRCVPISNHLYFYWYRQILGQKVEFLVSFYNNEISEKSEIFDDQFSVERPDGSNFTLKIRSTKLEDSAMYFCASSGSQGITDTQYFGPGTRLTVL.